This T cell receptor (beta chain) was captured by sequencing in a study of cytomegalovirus exposure and HLA in healthy donors. Whole-study results and caveats: Earlier findings revealed that most TCR beta V segments proved productive either about 90% or about 30% of the time.

60 Vbeta and 13 Jbeta primers were used in PCR. The data were produced by immunoSEQ multiplex PCR, yet TCRdb's version contains in-frame clones alone and is incomplete. Of roughly 160,000 clones listed, approximately 75% were seen once; the top ten hold around 2.2%. For this clone: Its specificity is unknown.

Trimming left V 5 bases short and J 1 base short, with 11 bases between. Looked up from germline, CDR1 is SEHNR and CDR2 is FQNEAQ (reference sequence). The CDR3 is 14 amino acids. Sequencing was performed on PBMCs. The source of this sequence is a middle-aged man in good health and CMV-seropositive. V is TRBV7-9 and J is TRBJ2-5, with D possibly matching TRBD1 (5 bases). CDR3 amino acids: CASSARQGQETQYF. In DNA, the CDR3 is TGTGCCAGCAGCGCACGCCAGGGCCAAGAGACCCAGTACTTC.